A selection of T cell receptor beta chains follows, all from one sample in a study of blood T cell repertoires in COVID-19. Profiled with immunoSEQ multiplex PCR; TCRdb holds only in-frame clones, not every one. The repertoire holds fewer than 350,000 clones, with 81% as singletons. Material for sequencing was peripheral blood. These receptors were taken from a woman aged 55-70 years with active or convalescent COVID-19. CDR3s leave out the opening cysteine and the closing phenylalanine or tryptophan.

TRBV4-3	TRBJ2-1	ASSQVSSHEGFYNEQF
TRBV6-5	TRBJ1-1	ASSLTGTGVTEAF
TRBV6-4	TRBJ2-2	ASSEELGSGELF
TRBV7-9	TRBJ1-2	ASSLGLTGYGYT
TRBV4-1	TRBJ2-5	ASSQRGGGQETQY
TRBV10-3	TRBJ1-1	AINEGGTEAF
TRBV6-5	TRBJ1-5	ASSYLGQGRNQPQH
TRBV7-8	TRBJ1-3	ASSLRAGEGNTIY
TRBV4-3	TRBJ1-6	ASRISSYNSPLH
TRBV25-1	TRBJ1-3	ASSERTGTGNTIY
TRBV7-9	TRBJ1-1	ASSLDRNTEAF
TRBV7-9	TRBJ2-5	ASSLSVPGPGTQY
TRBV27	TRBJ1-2	ASSFAGNPYGYT
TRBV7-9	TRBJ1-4	ASSLLGGQGGEKLF
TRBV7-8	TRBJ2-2	ASSLRVAEDTGELF
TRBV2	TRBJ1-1	ASREDRGEAF
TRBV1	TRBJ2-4	TSSQDKARGLRLAKNIQY
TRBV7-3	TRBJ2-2	ASSLQVLTTGAGELF
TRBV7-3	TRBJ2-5	ASSSSSLGETQY
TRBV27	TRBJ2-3	ASSFGSGRGTDTQY
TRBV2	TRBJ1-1	ASRANSEAF
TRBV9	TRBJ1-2	ASSVSRTGEGYT
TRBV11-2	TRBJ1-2	ASSLTGGPGYT
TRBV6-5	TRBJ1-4	ASRMTGDGEKLF
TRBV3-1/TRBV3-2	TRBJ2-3	ASSPRGQGSTDTQY
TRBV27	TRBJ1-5	ASSLGTGGSGQPQH
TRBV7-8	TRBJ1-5	ASSLVGAGVNQPQH
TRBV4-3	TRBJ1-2	ASSQVLRDKTYGYT
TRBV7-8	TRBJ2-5	ASLGVGPETQY
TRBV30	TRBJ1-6	AWSVRGGSPLH
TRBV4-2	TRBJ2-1	ASSQAEGNHNEQF
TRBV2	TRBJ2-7	ASSDLGTSSYEQY
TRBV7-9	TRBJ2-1	ASSLNNRVSNEQF
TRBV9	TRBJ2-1	ASSTPGQGLNEQF
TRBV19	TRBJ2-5	ASSTLTSMETQY
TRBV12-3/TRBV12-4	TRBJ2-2	ASSLGGAGELF